The clone carrying this T cell receptor (beta chain) was seen a handful of times. The data are from a study of neoadjuvant nivolumab and ipilimumab in lung cancer. Turning to the study itself: Nivolumab 3 mg/kg was given days 1, 15 and 29, plus ipilimumab 1 mg/kg day 1 in combination.

The table came from immunoSEQ multiplex PCR; TCRdb's copy has only in-frame clones and leaves some out. The table lists 30,000 to 35,000 clones, roughly nine tenths of them singletons. Germline CDR1 SGHRS, CDR2 YFSETQ. This CDR3 is built from 13 residues. Trimming removed 4 bases from V and 5 bases from J, with 7 bases in between. Specimen: peripheral blood, collected after neoadjuvant nivolumab, alone or with ipilimumab, at or shortly before surgery. V gene TRBV5-1 combines with J gene TRBJ1-6; D not resolved. The clonotype originates from an adult with non-small cell lung cancer. The CDR3 bases are TGCGCCAGCAGCAGGACCGATAATTCACCCCTCCACTTT. It yields the protein CASSRTDNSPLHF.